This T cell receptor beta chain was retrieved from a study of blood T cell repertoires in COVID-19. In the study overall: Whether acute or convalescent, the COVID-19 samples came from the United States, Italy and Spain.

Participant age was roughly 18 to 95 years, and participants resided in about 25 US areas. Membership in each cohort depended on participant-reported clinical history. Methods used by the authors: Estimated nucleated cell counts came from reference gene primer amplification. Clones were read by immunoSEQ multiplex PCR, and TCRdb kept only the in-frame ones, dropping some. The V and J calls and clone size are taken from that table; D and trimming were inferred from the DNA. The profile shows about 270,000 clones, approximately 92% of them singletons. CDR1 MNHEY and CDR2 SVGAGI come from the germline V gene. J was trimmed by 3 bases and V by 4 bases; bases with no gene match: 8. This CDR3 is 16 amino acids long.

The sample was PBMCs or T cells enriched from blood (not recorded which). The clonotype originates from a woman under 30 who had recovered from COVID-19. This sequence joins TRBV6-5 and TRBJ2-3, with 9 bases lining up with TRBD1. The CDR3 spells CASSSTGTGRTDTQYF. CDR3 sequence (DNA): TGTGCCAGCAGTTCTACGGGGACAGGGAGGACAGATACGCAGTATTTT.